The sequence of this T cell receptor beta chain was determined in a study of blood T cell repertoires in COVID-19. Study-level information: Sites in the United States, Italy and Spain provided acute and convalescent COVID-19 samples. The analysed material was cDNA or gDNA that came from T cells, B-cell-depleted T cells, or PBMCs.

In the source study's methods: Reference gene primer amplification yielded estimated nucleated cell counts. The assay was immunoSEQ multiplex PCR, and TCRdb's table has in-frame clones only and misses some. V, J and clone size were drawn from that table, and D and trimming were deduced from the DNA. This sample has a few hundred thousand clones, with more than 70% found just once. Per the germline V gene, CDR1 is MNHEY and CDR2 is SVGAGI. The CDR3 totals 15 residues. Trimming took off 4 bases at V and 0 bases at J, with 10 bases between the two ends. The chain uses TRBV6-5 and TRBJ2-1; D perhaps matches TRBD1 (6 bases). This receptor was obtained from a woman younger than 30 with acute or convalescent COVID-19. Sequenced sample: peripheral blood. The CDR3 DNA follows: TGTGCCAGCAGTTTCACAGGGAGCTCCTACAATGAGCAGTTCTTC. It specifies CASSFTGSSYNEQFF.